These 29 T cell receptor beta chains share one sample of origin, sequenced in a study of T-cell reconstitution after alpha-beta-depleted transplantation in children. Unique molecular identifiers tagged the TCRbeta library. TCRdb reanalysed the PCR reads using MiXCR and keeps one entry per CDR3 protein. The table has 84,000 or so distinct CDR3 sequences, about 14% seen once. Sequencing used PBMCs, mostly from graft donor cells, obtained 180 days after TCRalphabeta/CD19-depleted stem cell transplant. Receptors originate from a male patient between 2 and 15 years old who had a stem cell transplant for acute lymphoblastic leukemia, so the T cells may come from the graft donor.

This clonotype was picked up many times. The chain carries TRBV6-6 and TRBJ1-2; a possible D gene is TRBD1 (6 bases). Germline CDR1 and CDR2: MNHNY and SVGAGI (reference sequence). This CDR3 is built from 13 residues. V was trimmed by 5 bases and J by 3 bases, leaving 10 bases between them. The chain's CDR3 is CASSQQGYYGYTF. In DNA, the CDR3 is TGTGCCAGCAGTCAACAGGGATACTATGGCTACACCTTC.

In this sample, this clonotype turned up a few times. The V call is TRBV19, the J call TRBJ2-2; 9 nucleotides agree with TRBD1. The J segment lost 6 bases and the V segment lost 6 bases, leaving 8 bases of the junction unmatched. The germline gives CDR1 LNHDA, CDR2 SQIVND (reference sequence). This CDR3 comprises 15 residues. This CDR3 reads CASRLTGGAAGELFF. The CDR3 region has the DNA TGTGCCAGTAGGCTAACAGGGGGCGCGGCCGGGGAGCTGTTTTTT.

V gene TRBV3-1 combines with J gene TRBJ2-7; 7 bases are shared with TRBD1. The CDR3 consists of 15 residues. The junction had 2 bases not matched to a gene; V was cut back by 0 bases and J by 0 bases. Germline loops: CDR1 LGHDT, CDR2 YNNKEL (reference sequence). The chain's CDR3 is CASSQDEGASYEQYF. As DNA, the CDR3 is TGTGCCAGCAGCCAAGATGAGGGGGCCTCCTACGAGCAGTACTTC.

This clonotype was observed a handful of times. The V call is TRBV7-2, the J call TRBJ1-1; D gene unclear. CDR1 and CDR2 (germline): SGHTA, FQGNSA. This CDR3 comprises 15 residues. V dropped 2 bases and J dropped 3 bases, with 13 bases sitting between them. The CDR3 sequence is CASSLSVGPDTEAFF. The CDR3 nucleotides are TGTGCCAGCAGCTTAAGTGTCGGTCCCGACACTGAAGCTTTCTTT.

The rearrangement uses TRBV25-1 and TRBJ2-5, with a possible D match to TRBD1 (5 bases). The CDR3 is made up of 16 amino acids. V was trimmed by 1 base and J by 2 bases, leaving 14 bases between them. The V gene's germline CDR1 is MGHDK and CDR2 SYGVNS. The CDR3 sequence is CASSEFLRGGQETQYF. CDR3 nucleotide sequence: TGTGCCAGCAGTGAATTTTTAAGGGGTGGACAAGAGACCCAGTACTTC.

This clonotype was counted at least ten times. The chain carries TRBV12-3 or TRBV12-4 and TRBJ2-1; 12 nucleotides agree with TRBD2. J was trimmed by 7 bases and V by 5 bases; bases with no gene match: 6. CDR3 length: 15 amino acids. The CDR3: CASSPRTSGANEQFF. For the CDR3, the DNA is TGTGCCAGCAGTCCCCGGACTAGCGGGGCAAATGAGCAGTTCTTC.

This clonotype was seen many times. The chain is built from TRBV7-6 and TRBJ2-3; 14 bases map to TRBD2. With 0 bases clipped from V and 4 bases from J, the junction kept 3 bases outside the gene matches. Germline CDR1 is SGHVS and CDR2 is FNYEAQ. The CDR3 runs to 17 residues. DNA for the CDR3: TGTGCCAGCAGCTTAGCGCAGGGACTAGCGGGAGCAGATACGCAGTATTTT. As protein: CASSLAQGLAGADTQYF.

This clonotype came up a few times. This chain connects TRBV5-8 to TRBJ2-1; 10 bases are shared with TRBD2. The junction had 7 bases not matched to a gene; V was cut back by 0 bases and J by 7 bases. This CDR3 spans 16 amino acids. Germline values: CDR1 SGHTS, CDR2 YDEGEE. CDR3 DNA: TGTGCCAGCAGCTTGGTTGATCTAGCGGGGGCGAATGAGCAGTTCTTC. Protein: CASSLVDLAGANEQFF.

This chain links TRBV2 with TRBJ2-4, with D perhaps given as TRBD1 or TRBD2 (5 bases each). There are 16 residues in the CDR3. The germline V and J ends were trimmed by 4 bases and 6 bases, with 19 bases remaining between them. Germline CDR1 is SNHLY and CDR2 is FYNNEI. In nucleotides, the CDR3 is TGTGCCAGCAGTGTGGAGGAAGGGACGGTAACAAACATTCAGTACTTC. This sequence encodes CASSVEEGTVTNIQYF.

This chain uses TRBV19 with TRBJ1-3, with D uncertain. CDR3 length equals 15 residues. Trimming removed 6 bases from V and 1 base from J, with 13 bases in between. CDR1 is LNHDA, CDR2 SQIVND, per germline (reference sequence). CDR3 sequence (DNA): TGTGCCAGTAGCAGCCATATTCTGTCTGGAAACACCATATATTTT. Amino acid sequence: CASSSHILSGNTIYF.

The V and J genes are TRBV10-3 and TRBJ2-6; D not certain. Trimming left V 8 bases short and J 0 bases short, with 8 bases between. The germline gives CDR1 ENHRY, CDR2 SYGVKD. This CDR3 is 14 amino acids long. CDR3 residues: CAILEDSGANVLTF. As DNA, the CDR3 is TGTGCCATCTTGGAAGACTCTGGGGCCAACGTCCTGACTTTC.

This clonotype was found many times. The V gene is TRBV4-1, the J gene TRBJ2-2, with D possibly being TRBD2 (6 bases). The CDR3 runs to 16 residues. Per the germline V gene, CDR1 is MGHRA and CDR2 is YSYEKL. The V end was cut by 0 bases, the J end by 0 bases, with 8 bases between. CDR3 sequence: CASSQEPGANTGELFF. The CDR3 nucleotides read TGCGCCAGCAGCCAAGAACCGGGAGCGAACACCGGGGAGCTGTTTTTT.

This chain links TRBV6-1 with TRBJ1-5; 7 bases align to TRBD1. The CDR3 extends over 16 amino acids. The trim removed 5 bases at V and 2 bases at J, leaving 9 bases unmatched. Germline CDR1 MNHNS, CDR2 SASEGT. The CDR3 is CASSPFQGEGNQPQHF. CDR3 sequence (DNA): TGTGCCAGCAGTCCCTTTCAGGGGGAGGGCAATCAGCCCCAGCATTTT.

The chain is built from TRBV6-5 and TRBJ1-3, with D possibly being TRBD1 (6 bases). The CDR3 runs to 15 residues. Germline-derived CDR1 and CDR2 are MNHEY and SVGAGI. V lost 1 base and J lost 7, with 14 bases in between. The DNA of the CDR3 is TGTGCCAGCAGTTACTTCCCAGGGGATGGGAACACCATATATTTT. Its translation: CASSYFPGDGNTIYF.

This clonotype was recorded a few times. The rearrangement joins TRBV6-1 to TRBJ1-1; 7 bases fit TRBD1. There are 14 residues in the CDR3. Germline CDR1 reads MNHNS; CDR2 reads SASEGT. Trimming removed 4 bases from V and 4 bases from J; junction bases left unmatched: 6. The CDR3 DNA is TGTGCCAGCAGTGCTAACAGGGGTCCCACTGAAGCTTTCTTT. Protein sequence: CASSANRGPTEAFF.

CDR3 in amino acids: CASSFRQPEKLFF. CDR3 sequence (DNA): TGTGCCAGCAGTTTTCGCCAACCTGAAAAACTGTTTTTT. J is TRBJ1-4 and V is TRBV12-3 or TRBV12-4; no clear D gene. This CDR3 is built from 13 residues. The ends were cut back, 3 bases at V and 7 bases at J, with 9 bases in the middle.

On this clonotype itself: An end of the junction does not agree with germline; a read error may underlie this. The chain couples TRBV5-6 to TRBJ2-3; TRBD2 agrees at 12 bases. This CDR3 contains 16 residues. The germline CDR1 and CDR2 sequences are SGHDT and YYEEEE. CDR3 sequence (DNA): TGTGCCAGCAGCTCTCTAGCGGGGGGGTTCACACATACGCAGTATTTT. Its translation: CASSSLAGGFTHTQYF.

The V gene is TRBV11-2, the J gene TRBJ2-7, with 9 bases matching TRBD1. Germline-derived CDR1 and CDR2 are SGHAT and FQNNGV. There are 14 residues in the CDR3. V shed 3 bases, J shed 5 bases, and the junction held 5 bases outside the gene matches. The CDR3 loop is CASSFRQGEDEQYF. CDR3 DNA sequence: TGTGCCAGCAGCTTCCGACAGGGGGAGGACGAGCAGTACTTC.

This clonotype showed up just a few times. The chain uses TRBV27 and TRBJ1-3; D unclear. Germline V gives CDR1 MNHEY, CDR2 SMNVEV (reference sequence). This CDR3 is 16 amino acids long. Between the trimmed V and J ends, which lost 8 bases and 0 bases, there was a span of 17 bases. The CDR3 reads CASSERTRSSGNTIYF. The DNA for the CDR3 is TGTGCCAGCTCCGAACGGACGAGGTCCTCTGGAAACACCATATATTTT.

This clonotype was seen only a few times. The chain uses TRBV5-8 and TRBJ1-4; 7 positions agree with TRBD1. Trimming at V came to 4 bases and at J to 5 bases, leaving 5 bases not matched to a gene. This CDR3 comprises 14 residues. The germline CDR1 and CDR2 sequences are SGHTS and YDEGEE. The DNA of the CDR3 is TGTGCCAGCAGCCCGGGACAGATGAATGAAAAACTGTTTTTT. Residues: CASSPGQMNEKLFF.

The rearrangement links TRBV11-2 to TRBJ1-3, with D unresolved. Germline CDR1 SGHAT, CDR2 FQNNGV. The CDR3 consists of 12 residues. The V and J ends lost 6 bases and 2 bases respectively, with 5 bases between them. The CDR3 here is CASRAPGNTIYF. In DNA form, the CDR3 reads TGTGCCAGCAGGGCTCCTGGAAACACCATATATTTT.

The CDR3 nucleotides read TGCAGTGCTAGGGTTTCGGGGGGGTCCTACGAGCAGTACTTC. Translation: CSARVSGGSYEQYF. V gene TRBV20-1 combines with J gene TRBJ2-7, with TRBD2 matching 8 bases. V lost 3 bases to trimming and J lost 1 base; unmatched junction nucleotides: 5. The germline CDR1 and CDR2 sequences are DFQATT and SNEGSKA (reference sequence). CDR3 length: 14 amino acids.

This clonotype was seen only a few times. The chain couples TRBV6-2 or TRBV6-3 to TRBJ2-7; possibly TRBD1 for D (5 bases). CDR3 length: 12 amino acids. Deletions cut 8 bases from V and 1 base from J, with 9 bases between. Germline CDR1 MNHEY, CDR2 SVGEGT. CDR3 coding DNA: TGTGCCAGCGGACACTCGTCCTACGAGCAGTACTTC. As protein: CASGHSSYEQYF.

The genes are TRBV12-3 or TRBV12-4 and TRBJ2-3, with D possibly being TRBD1 (6 bases). V lost 2 bases to trimming and J lost 5 bases, with 11 bases between them. This CDR3 spans 14 amino acids. CDR3 coding DNA: TGTGCCAGCAGTTTACACCTAGGGGGAGATACGCAGTATTTT. It is translated as CASSLHLGGDTQYF.

There are many counts of this clonotype. The chain joins TRBV11-1 to TRBJ2-2; 12 nucleotides match TRBD2. Trimming removed 3 bases from V and 0 bases from J; junction bases left unmatched: 5. Germline CDR1 reads SGHAT; CDR2 reads FQDESV (reference sequence). The CDR3 runs 18 residues. CDR3 nucleotide sequence: TGTGCCAGCAGCTTTATGACTAGCGGGGGACCGAACACCGGGGAGCTGTTTTTT. Translation gives CASSFMTSGGPNTGELFF.

V gene TRBV6-6 combines with J gene TRBJ1-5; possible D gene TRBD1, 6 bases. CDR3 length: 13 residues. Germline CDR1 reads MNHNY; CDR2 reads SVGAGI (reference sequence). V lost 6 bases, J lost 7 bases, and 13 bases lay in between. CDR3 sequence: CASRTGQGQPQHF. CDR3 sequence (DNA): TGTGCCAGCAGAACAGGGCAGGGGCAGCCCCAGCATTTT.

A few counts support this clonotype. J is TRBJ2-7 and V is TRBV27; the match to TRBD1 covers 8 bases. The CDR3 is 17 residues long. After removal of 5 bases from V and 0 bases from J, the junction contained 12 bases not matched to a gene. Per the germline V gene, CDR1 is MNHEY and CDR2 is SMNVEV (reference sequence). CDR3 nucleotides: TGTGCCAGCAGTGCAACGCTTTCCGGGACAGGCTCCTACGAGCAGTACTTC. This sequence encodes CASSATLSGTGSYEQYF.

This clonotype was detected a few times. This chain joins TRBV29-1 and TRBJ1-2; 8 positions agree with TRBD1. The V and J ends lost 4 bases and 2 bases, in that order; junction bases with no gene match: 9. The CDR3 runs to 15 residues. Per germline, CDR1 SQVTM and CDR2 ANQGSEA. CDR3 protein: CSVGQGPRMNYGYTF. For the CDR3, the DNA is TGCAGCGTTGGACAGGGGCCCCGTATGAACTATGGCTACACCTTC.

The chain carries TRBV12-3 or TRBV12-4 and TRBJ2-3; D is unresolved. V was pared by 5 bases and J by 2 bases, with 14 bases between. The CDR3 is made up of 15 amino acids. The CDR3 DNA sequence: TGTGCCAGCAGTCCAGATATCTTACCCACAGATACGCAGTATTTT. The encoded protein is CASSPDILPTDTQYF.